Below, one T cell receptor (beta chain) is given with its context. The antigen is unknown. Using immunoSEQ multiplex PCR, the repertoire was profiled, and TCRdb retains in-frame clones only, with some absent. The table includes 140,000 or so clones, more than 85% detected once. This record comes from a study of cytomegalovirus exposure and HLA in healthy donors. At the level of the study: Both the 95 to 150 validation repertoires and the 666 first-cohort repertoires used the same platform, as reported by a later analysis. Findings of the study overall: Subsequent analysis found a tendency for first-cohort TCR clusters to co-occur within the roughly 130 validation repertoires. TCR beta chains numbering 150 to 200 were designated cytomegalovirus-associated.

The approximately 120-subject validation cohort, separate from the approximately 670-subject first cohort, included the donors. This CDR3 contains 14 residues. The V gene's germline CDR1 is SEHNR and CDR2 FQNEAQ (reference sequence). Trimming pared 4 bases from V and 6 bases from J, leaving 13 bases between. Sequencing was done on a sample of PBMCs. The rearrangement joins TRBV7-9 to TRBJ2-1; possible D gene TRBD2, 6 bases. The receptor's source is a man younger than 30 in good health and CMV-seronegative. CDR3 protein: CASSSSGGFNEQFF. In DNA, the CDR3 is TGTGCCAGCAGCTCCTCTGGGGGGTTCAATGAGCAGTTCTTC.